This entry lists 8 T cell receptor beta chains sequenced from one sample in a study of blood T cell repertoires in COVID-19. Sequenced by immunoSEQ multiplex PCR; TCRdb stores in-frame clones only, minus some. In the table there are about 150,000 clones, approximately 83% of which are singletons. Material: peripheral blood. The receptors were sampled from a man in his sixties or seventies with acute or convalescent COVID-19.

The V call is TRBV5-1, the J call TRBJ2-7; tentatively, D is TRBD1 (5 bases). The ends were cut back, 4 bases at V and 3 bases at J, with 11 bases in the middle. CDR1 is SGHRS, CDR2 YFSETQ, per germline. This CDR3 is 13 amino acids long. CDR3 in amino acids: CASSPLGDYEQYF. The CDR3 DNA follows: TGCGCCAGCAGCCCCCTAGGGGACTACGAGCAGTACTTC.

The chain carries TRBV6-5 and TRBJ2-1; 8 bases agree with TRBD1. CDR3 length equals 15 residues. Germline lookup yields CDR1 MNHEY and CDR2 SVGAGI. J gave up 7 bases and V 2 bases, and 7 bases lay outside the gene matches. The CDR3, as DNA: TGTGCCAGCAGTTACCCCGGACAGGGTTCAAATGAGCAGTTCTTC. Amino acid sequence: CASSYPGQGSNEQFF.

This clone was recorded once. The chain couples TRBV28 to TRBJ1-5, with a possible D match to TRBD1 (6 bases). The CDR3 length is 17 residues. The germline V and J ends were trimmed by 0 bases and 5 bases, with 17 bases remaining between them. Germline CDR1 is MDHEN and CDR2 is SYDVKM. CDR3 sequence (DNA): TGTGCCAGCAGTTTATGGGGAACTGGGGGCGACGATCAGCCCCAGCATTTT. It yields the protein CASSLWGTGGDDQPQHF.

This clone appeared once. The gene calls are TRBV4-3 and TRBJ2-2; 10 bases fit TRBD1. Trimming at V came to 4 bases and at J to 3 bases, leaving 2 bases not matched to a gene. Germline V CDR1 and CDR2: LGHNA, YSLEER. CDR3 size: 15 residues. CDR3 in DNA: TGCGCCAGCAGCCCTGGGACAGGGGACACCGGGGAGCTGTTTTTT. Its translation is CASSPGTGDTGELFF.

As DNA, the CDR3 is TGTGCCACCAGTGACTCTGGGACTAGCGGGAGGATTGGGACAGATACGCAGTATTTT. Protein sequence: CATSDSGTSGRIGTDTQYF. The chain is built from TRBV24-1 and TRBJ2-3, with TRBD2 identical over 15 bases. Germline V gene data show CDR1 as KGHDR and CDR2 as SFDVKD. Trimming took 4 bases from V and 3 from J; bases not matched to a gene: 10. This CDR3 region has 19 residues.

The V and J genes are TRBV27 and TRBJ2-5, with D possibly TRBD1 on 6 matching bases. The CDR3 loop spans 14 amino acids. CDR1 is MNHEY, CDR2 SMNVEV, per germline (reference sequence). Trimming removed 2 bases from V and 4 bases from J, with 11 bases in between. Here the CDR3 reads CASSLNRGLETQYF. CDR3 nucleotide sequence: TGTGCCAGCAGTTTAAATAGGGGGTTAGAGACCCAGTACTTC.

The chain couples TRBV9 to TRBJ2-6, with D possibly matching TRBD2 (5 bases). The length of the CDR3 is 15 residues. The V and J ends lost 1 base and 2 bases respectively, with 7 bases between them. Per germline, CDR1 SGDLS and CDR2 YYNGEE. The CDR3 nucleotides are TGTGCCAGCAGCGTATTCGGGGCTGGGGCCAACGTCCTGACTTTC. This sequence encodes CASSVFGAGANVLTF.

J is TRBJ1-1 and V is TRBV14; no clear D gene. V was shortened by 3 bases and J by 4 bases, with 15 bases between the two germline ends. This CDR3 region has 15 residues. Germline V gene data show CDR1 as SGHDN and CDR2 as FVKESK. The CDR3 sequence: CASSQYVGLGTEAFF. Here the CDR3 DNA reads TGTGCCAGCAGCCAGTACGTGGGCCTGGGCACTGAAGCTTTCTTT.